This T cell receptor (beta chain) was found in a study of blood T cell repertoires in COVID-19 (dated by TCRdb to the early 2020s). Regarding the complete study: Collaborator samples came from the United States, Italy and Spain and covered acute and convalescent phases of COVID-19. The prospective study material was composed of cDNA or gDNA derived from T cells, B-cell-depleted T cells, or PBMCs. Deeply sampled blood TCRbeta repertoires from subjects exposed to, actively infected with, or recovered from COVID-19 were included in the dataset. A freely available public database, intended as a resource for researchers studying the immune response to SARS-CoV-2, is where the repertoires were released. Samples came from the ongoing ImmuneRACE study (first 160 participants) plus 1,254 subjects from 6 global collaborators. Sample metadata almost always included a de-identified subject ID, COVID-19 status, age in years and sex. Where HLA class I and class II types were available, the types were taken from metadata supplied by the sample provider, not from assay-based typing.

Worth noting for this clone: What this receptor recognizes is not known. No clone much larger than this one lies a single base away; base qualities are absent.

The paper as a whole reports these results and caveats: The amount of clinical and demographic metadata varied by source and participant and was provided uncurated.

The germline V gene sets CDR1 to MNHEY and CDR2 to SVGAGI. V lost 9 bases and J lost 7 bases; the stretch between them is 15 bases long. From cysteine to phenylalanine, the CDR3 is 12 amino acids long. Only CDR3 DNA remains: 36 bases, in frame from the first base. The collaborating institutions used their own protocols to collect whole blood in K2EDTA tubes. Collaborator samples were shipped for TCRbeta analysis as frozen whole blood, isolated PBMCs, or DNA extracted from either sample type. TCRbeta CDR3 regions were amplified from genomic DNA by means of the immunoSEQ Assay, a bias-controlled multiplex PCR. Concerning the study's data processing: Within the assay, amplification of reference gene primers was used to estimate how many nucleated cells each sample contained. To quantify the absolute abundance of each unique TCRbeta CDR3 rearrangement, sequence reads were collapsed and filtered. For each sample, productive Simpson clonality was calculated as the square root of Simpson's diversity index over productive rearrangements. TCRdb limited this immuneACCESS table to in-frame rearrangements with V and J called. A share of clones is missing; checked studies link under half to unresolved V genes, and the rest is unexplained. V and J calls and clone size are copied from that table; D and trimming were computed from the DNA. The sample table contains roughly 46,000 clones; only one count was recorded for approximately 88% of them. The biggest ten clones account for over 9.5% of the sample.

This receptor was identified in a human donor with active COVID-19. The donor label of this sample is uncertain. This chain joins TRBV6-5 to TRBJ1-2, with TRBD1 as a weak D call on 6 bases. Sequenced input: peripheral blood. CDR3 protein: CASGTSWGGYTF. The nucleotides are TGTGCCAGTGGGACATCATGGGGTGGCTACACCTTC.